The clone carrying this T cell receptor (beta chain) was seen a handful of times. The antigen is not known. This record comes from a study of identical twins. Study conclusions and caveats: Models predicted too little out-of-frame TCR alpha sharing in monozygotic twins. Twins shared out-of-frame alpha sequences with excess low generation probability.

MiXCR was run by TCRdb on the 5' RACE reads, yielding one entry per CDR3 protein. The repertoire includes some 460,000 distinct CDR3 sequences, about 14% of them detected once, and roughly 0.56% sits in the top ten. The data were also submitted as part of a second study, on yellow fever vaccine responses in identical twins.

The sequenced sample was CD4+ T cells sorted from blood. The TCR comes from a woman in her late teens or twenties in good health.

The CDR3 spells CASTTTDTNTGELFF. Here the CDR3 DNA reads TGTGCCAGCACGACGACAGATACGAACACCGGGGAGCTGTTTTTT. The V gene is TRBV21-1, the J gene TRBJ2-2; TRBD1 is the table's D call and was not checked against the DNA. TRBV21-1 is tagged as a pseudogene. This CDR3 is built from 15 residues.